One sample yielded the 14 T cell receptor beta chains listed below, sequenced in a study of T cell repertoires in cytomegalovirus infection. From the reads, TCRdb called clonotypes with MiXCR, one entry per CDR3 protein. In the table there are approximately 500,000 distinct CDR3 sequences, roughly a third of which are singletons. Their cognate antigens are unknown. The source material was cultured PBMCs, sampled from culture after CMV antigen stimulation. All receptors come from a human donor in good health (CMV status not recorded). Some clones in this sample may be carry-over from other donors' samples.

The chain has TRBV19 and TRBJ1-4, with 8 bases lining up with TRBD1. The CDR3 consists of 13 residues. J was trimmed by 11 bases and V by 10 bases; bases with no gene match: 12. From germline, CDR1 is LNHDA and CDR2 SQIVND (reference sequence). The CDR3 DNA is TGTGCCATCGAGGACAGGGTCAGGACGAAACTGTTTTTT. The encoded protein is CAIEDRVRTKLFF.

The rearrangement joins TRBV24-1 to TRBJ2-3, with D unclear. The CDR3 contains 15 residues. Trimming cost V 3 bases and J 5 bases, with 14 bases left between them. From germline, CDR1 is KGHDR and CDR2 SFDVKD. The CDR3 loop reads CATSDAGKARDTQYF. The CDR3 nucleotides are TGTGCCACCAGTGATGCTGGGAAAGCGCGAGATACGCAGTATTTT.

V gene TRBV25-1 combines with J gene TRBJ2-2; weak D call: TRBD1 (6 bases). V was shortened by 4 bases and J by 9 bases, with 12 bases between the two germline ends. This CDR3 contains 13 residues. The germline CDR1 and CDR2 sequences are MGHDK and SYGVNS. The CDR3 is CASSGTARRELFF. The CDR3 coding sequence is TGTGCCAGCAGTGGGACAGCTCGGAGGGAGCTGTTTTTT.

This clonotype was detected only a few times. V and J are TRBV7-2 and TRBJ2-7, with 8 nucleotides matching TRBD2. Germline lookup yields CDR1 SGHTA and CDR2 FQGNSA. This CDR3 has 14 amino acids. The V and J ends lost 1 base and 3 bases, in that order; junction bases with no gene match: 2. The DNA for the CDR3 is TGTGCCAGCAGCTTAGGACTAGCGAACTACGAGCAGTACTTC. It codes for CASSLGLANYEQYF. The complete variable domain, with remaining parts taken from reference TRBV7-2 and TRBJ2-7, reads GAGVSQSPSNKVTEKGKDVELRCDPISGHTALYWYRQSLGQGLEFLIYFQGNSAPDKSGLPSDRFSAERTGGSVSTLTIQRTQQEDSAVYLCASSLGLANYEQYFGPGTRLTVT.

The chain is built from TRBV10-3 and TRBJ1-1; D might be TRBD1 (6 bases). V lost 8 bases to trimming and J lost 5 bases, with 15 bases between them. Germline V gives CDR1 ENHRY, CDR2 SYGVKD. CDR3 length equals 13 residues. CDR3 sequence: CAIASGAGTEAFF. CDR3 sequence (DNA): TGTGCCATCGCATCAGGGGCGGGGACTGAAGCTTTCTTT.

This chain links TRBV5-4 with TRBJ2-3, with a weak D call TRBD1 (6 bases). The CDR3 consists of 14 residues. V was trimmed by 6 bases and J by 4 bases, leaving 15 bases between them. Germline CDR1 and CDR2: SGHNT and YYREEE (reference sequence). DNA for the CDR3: TGTGCCAGCACCGTGGGGGCCATGTCAGATACGCAGTATTTT. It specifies CASTVGAMSDTQYF.

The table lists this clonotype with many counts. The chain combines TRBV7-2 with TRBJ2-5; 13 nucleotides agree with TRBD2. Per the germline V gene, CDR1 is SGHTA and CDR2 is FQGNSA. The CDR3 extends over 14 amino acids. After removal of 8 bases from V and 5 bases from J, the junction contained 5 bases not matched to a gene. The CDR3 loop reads CASLTSGRGETQYF. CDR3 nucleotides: TGTGCCAGCCTCACTAGCGGGAGGGGGGAGACCCAGTACTTC.

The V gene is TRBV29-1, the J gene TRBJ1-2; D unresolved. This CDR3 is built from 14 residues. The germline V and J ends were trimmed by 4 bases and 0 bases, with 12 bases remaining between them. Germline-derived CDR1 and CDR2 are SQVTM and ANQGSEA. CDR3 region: CSVARSGSNYGYTF. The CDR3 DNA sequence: TGCAGCGTTGCGAGGTCGGGTTCTAACTATGGCTACACCTTC.

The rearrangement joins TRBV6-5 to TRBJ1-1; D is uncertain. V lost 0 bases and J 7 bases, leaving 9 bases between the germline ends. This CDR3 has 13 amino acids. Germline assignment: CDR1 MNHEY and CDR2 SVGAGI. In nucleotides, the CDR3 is TGTGCCAGCAGTTACTCGATAAAGGGTGAAGCTTTCTTT. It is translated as CASSYSIKGEAFF.

The DNA for the CDR3 is TGTGCCAGCAGCTTAGGGACAGGGATTGTAAATGAGCAGTTCTTC. Translated: CASSLGTGIVNEQFF. The chain uses TRBV7-2 and TRBJ2-1, with 8 bases lining up with TRBD1. Germline loops: CDR1 SGHTA, CDR2 FQGNSA. The junction had 6 bases not matched to a gene; V was cut back by 1 base and J by 7 bases. The CDR3 is 15 residues long.

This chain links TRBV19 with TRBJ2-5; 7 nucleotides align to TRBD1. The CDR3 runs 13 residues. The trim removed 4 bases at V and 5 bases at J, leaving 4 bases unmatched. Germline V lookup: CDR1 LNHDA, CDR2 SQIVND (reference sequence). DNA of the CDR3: TGTGCCAGTAGTAAACGACAGGGTGAGACCCAGTACTTC. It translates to CASSKRQGETQYF. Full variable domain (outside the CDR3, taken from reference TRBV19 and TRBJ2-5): DGGITQSPKYLFRKEGQNVTLSCEQNLNHDAMYWYRQDPGQGLRLIYYSQIVNDFQKGDIAEGYSVSREKKESFPLTVTSAQKNPTAFYLCASSKRQGETQYFGPGTRLLVL.

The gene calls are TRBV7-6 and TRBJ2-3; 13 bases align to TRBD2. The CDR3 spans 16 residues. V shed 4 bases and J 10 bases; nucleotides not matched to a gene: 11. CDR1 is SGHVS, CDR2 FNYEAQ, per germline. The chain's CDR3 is CASSYRGLAGVSAQYF. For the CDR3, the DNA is TGTGCCAGCAGCTACAGAGGACTAGCGGGAGTGAGTGCGCAGTATTTT. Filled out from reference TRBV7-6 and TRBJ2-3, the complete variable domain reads GAGVSQSPRYKVTKRGQDVALRCDPISGHVSLYWYRQALGQGPEFLTYFNYEAQQDKSGLPNDRFSAERPEGSISTLTIQRTEQRDSAMYRCASSYRGLAGVSAQYFGPGTRLTVL.

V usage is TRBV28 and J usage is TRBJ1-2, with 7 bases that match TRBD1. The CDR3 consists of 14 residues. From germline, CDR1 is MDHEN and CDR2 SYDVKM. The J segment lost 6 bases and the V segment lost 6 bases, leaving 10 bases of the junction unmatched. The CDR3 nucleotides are TGTGCCAGCAGCCAGGGACAGCGGGCCCATGGCTACACCTTC. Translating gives CASSQGQRAHGYTF.

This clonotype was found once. DNA of the CDR3: TGTGCCATCAGTGAGTATCGGGATGGCTACACCTTC. It specifies CAISEYRDGYTF. The J gene is TRBJ1-2, the V gene TRBV10-3, with D unresolved. From germline, CDR1 is ENHRY and CDR2 SYGVKD. This CDR3 spans 12 amino acids. The V and J ends lost 1 base and 6 bases respectively, with 6 bases between them.